This paragraph reports one TCR beta chain. Some clones are missing from TCRdb's copy, which holds only in-frame ones; the method was immunoSEQ multiplex PCR. Of about 100,000 clones in the sample, about 93% were seen once. The data were taken from a study of T cell responses to AZD1222 COVID-19 vaccine. Germline lookup yields CDR1 LGHDT and CDR2 YNNKEL (reference sequence). The germline V and J ends were trimmed by 8 bases and 6 bases, with 11 bases remaining between them. The CDR3 covers 13 residues. The clonotype originates from an adult in good health. The sequencing used peripheral blood, collected on day 0 of AZD1222 vaccination. V and J are TRBV3-1 (or the pseudogene TRBV3-2) and TRBJ1-6, with TRBD1 as a possible D gene (5 bases). CDR3 region: CASGTEGNSPLHF. In DNA form, the CDR3 reads TGTGCCAGCGGGACGGAAGGTAATTCACCCCTCCACTTT.